This T cell receptor (beta chain) came from a study of cytomegalovirus exposure and HLA in healthy donors. For the study at large: An early release of data contained roughly 90 million unique TCRs, which came from HLA-typed donors.

Study-wide results and limits: Presence/absence analysis assumed near-uniform sequencing depth across donors. In a later analysis, most CMV-associated TCR beta chains appeared HLA-restricted.

With respect to this clone: Its antigen is undetermined.

V was clipped by 1 base and J by 2 bases; unmatched bases: 1. The length of the CDR3 is 15 residues. The V gene's germline CDR1 is LGHNA and CDR2 YSLEER. The PCR was carried out with 60 Vbeta primers and 13 Jbeta primers. Sequenced by immunoSEQ multiplex PCR; TCRdb stores in-frame clones only, minus some. The data show roughly 200,000 clones, around four fifths seen once. The chain carries TRBV4-3 and TRBJ2-7; TRBD2 agrees at 11 bases. Sequenced: PBMCs. This sequence was found in a man aged 45-60 years in good health and CMV-seronegative. The CDR3 spells CASSQVTSGTYEQYF. The CDR3, as DNA: TGCGCCAGCAGCCAAGTGACTAGCGGGACCTACGAGCAGTACTTC.